This passage covers 15 T cell receptor beta chains from one sample sequenced in a study of blood T cell repertoires in COVID-19. Profiled with immunoSEQ multiplex PCR; TCRdb holds only in-frame clones, not every one. The sample consists of roughly 300,000 clones, 70% to 90% of them appearing once. The sample comprised PBMCs or T cells enriched from blood (not recorded which). The source of these receptors is a woman aged 25 to 39 who had recovered from COVID-19.

The chain couples TRBV5-6 to TRBJ2-7, with 10 positions matching TRBD1. Germline CDR1 reads SGHDT; CDR2 reads YYEEEE. The CDR3 extends over 16 amino acids. The ends lost 4 bases at V and 5 bases at J; junction bases unmatched: 12. Here the CDR3 DNA reads TGTGCCAGCAGCCTAGGAGGACAGGGGGGTTTCAACGAGCAGTACTTC. Its protein product is CASSLGGQGGFNEQYF.

This chain connects TRBV5-4 to TRBJ1-1; 7 positions agree with TRBD1. This CDR3 has 14 residues. The germline gives CDR1 SGHNT, CDR2 YYREEE (reference sequence). J was trimmed by 4 bases and V by 4 bases; bases with no gene match: 7. CDR3 DNA sequence: TGTGCCAGCAGCCACCTTTACAGGGGCACTGAAGCTTTCTTT. It encodes CASSHLYRGTEAFF. Full variable domain (remainder filled in from reference TRBV5-4 and TRBJ1-1): ETGVTQSPTHLIKTRGQQVTLRCSSQSGHNTVSWYQQALGQGPQFIFQYYREEENGRGNFPPRFSGLQFPNYSSELNVNALELDDSALYLCASSHLYRGTEAFFGQGTRLTVV.

The chain couples TRBV5-4 to TRBJ2-1; TRBD1 matches 11 bases. The V gene end was trimmed by 3 bases and the J gene end by 4 bases; junction bases not matched to a gene: 3. Germline V gene data show CDR1 as SGHNT and CDR2 as YYREEE (reference sequence). The CDR3 is 15 residues long. In nucleotides, the CDR3 is TGTGCCAGCAGCTCCGGGACAGGGGGTTACAATGAGCAGTTCTTC. It yields the protein CASSSGTGGYNEQFF.

The V call is TRBV20-1, the J call TRBJ2-7, with D possibly being TRBD1 (5 bases). The CDR3 runs 15 residues. Germline lookup yields CDR1 DFQATT and CDR2 SNEGSKA (reference sequence). Trimming left V 3 bases short and J 6 bases short, with 21 bases between. CDR3 in amino acids: CSASYDSSGGSEQYF. CDR3 nucleotide sequence: TGCAGTGCTAGTTACGACAGCTCGGGCGGTAGCGAGCAGTACTTC.

The chain couples TRBV28 to TRBJ1-2; 10 nucleotides line up with TRBD1. V lost 6 bases, J lost 3 bases, and 4 bases stayed unmatched. Germline V gives CDR1 MDHEN, CDR2 SYDVKM. CDR3 length: 14 amino acids. CDR3 in DNA: TGTGCCAGCAGAGACAGGGGGCAGGACTATGGCTACACCTTC. Translation: CASRDRGQDYGYTF.

The chain combines TRBV5-1 with TRBJ1-2; 9 nucleotides match TRBD1. V was pared by 6 bases and J by 2 bases, with 17 bases of the junction left unmatched. The CDR3 is 18 residues long. Germline V CDR1 and CDR2: SGHRS, YFSETQ. For the CDR3, the DNA is TGCGCCAGCAACACGAAGGGACAGGGAGGAGCTGGGAACTATGGCTACACCTTC. Its translation is CASNTKGQGGAGNYGYTF. The full variable domain, in which reference TRBV5-1 and TRBJ1-2 provide the parts outside the CDR3, is KAGVTQTPRYLIKTRGQQVTLSCSPISGHRSVSWYQQTPGQGLQFLFEYFSETQRNKGNFPGRFSGRQFSNSRSEMNVSTLELGDSALYLCASNTKGQGGAGNYGYTFGSGTRLTVV.

The chain couples TRBV10-3 to TRBJ1-2, with a weak D call TRBD1 (6 bases). CDR1 is ENHRY, CDR2 SYGVKD, per germline. V was pared by 0 bases and J by 4 bases, with 12 bases between. The CDR3 length is 15 residues. CDR3 sequence (DNA): TGTGCCATCAGTGAGTCTGTCGGGACAAGCTATGGCTACACCTTC. Translating it yields CAISESVGTSYGYTF.

CDR3 protein: CASSQVAGGSEAFF. CDR3 coding DNA: TGCGCCAGCAGCCAAGTTGCAGGGGGCTCTGAAGCTTTCTTT. This sequence joins TRBV4-3 and TRBJ1-1; 8 bases match TRBD1. Germline CDR1 is LGHNA and CDR2 is YSLEER. V shed 1 base, J shed 6 bases, and the junction held 4 bases outside the gene matches. The CDR3 loop spans 14 amino acids.

This chain links TRBV23-1 with TRBJ2-4; 8 bases fit TRBD2. TRBV23-1 is given ORF status, its function remaining uncertain. CDR3 size: 18 residues. The V segment lost 0 bases and the J segment 6 bases; nucleotides outside the gene matches: 13. CDR3 loop: CASSQSTLAGPGGNIQYF. CDR3 sequence (DNA): TGCGCCAGCAGTCAATCCACCCTAGCGGGTCCCGGAGGAAACATTCAGTACTTC.

J is TRBJ1-6 and V is TRBV2; 8 bases align to TRBD1. The CDR3 loop spans 13 amino acids. Trimming at V came to 3 bases and at J to 9 bases, leaving 1 base not matched to a gene. Per germline, CDR1 SNHLY and CDR2 FYNNEI. The CDR3 DNA is TGTGCCAGCAGTGACAGGGGGCCTTCACCCCTCCACTTT. It encodes CASSDRGPSPLHF.

The chain uses TRBV19 and TRBJ1-5; 8 bases line up with TRBD1. The CDR3 runs 16 residues. Per the germline V gene, CDR1 is LNHDA and CDR2 is SQIVND (reference sequence). Trimming cost V 4 bases and J 1 base; bases outside gene matches: 6. The CDR3, as DNA: TGTGCCAGTAGTACCCGGACAGGGCGAAGCAATCAGCCCCAGCATTTT. Its protein is CASSTRTGRSNQPQHF.

V usage is TRBV10-1 and J usage is TRBJ2-1, with TRBD2 as a possible D gene (5 bases). CDR3 length: 15 amino acids. With 9 bases removed from V and 0 bases from J, the gap between germline ends came to 15 bases. Germline CDR1 is WNHNN and CDR2 is SYGVQD (reference sequence). CDR3: CASRESGDSYNEQFF. The CDR3 DNA reads as TGCGCCAGTCGGGAATCTGGCGACTCCTACAATGAGCAGTTCTTC.

The sample holds one count of this clone. The rearrangement joins TRBV10-2 to TRBJ1-2, with D perhaps TRBD1 (6 bases). V was cut by 6 bases and J by 0 bases, with 8 bases left in between. The CDR3 covers 13 residues. Germline V gives CDR1 WSHSY, CDR2 SAAADI. CDR3 in DNA: TGCGCCAGCAGGGACAGCGCTAACTATGGCTACACCTTC. Translation gives CASRDSANYGYTF.

The rearrangement joins TRBV6-1 to TRBJ2-4; 8 bases map to TRBD2. After removal of 3 bases from V and 6 bases from J, the junction contained 4 bases not matched to a gene. CDR1 and CDR2 (germline): MNHNS, SASEGT. This CDR3 contains 14 residues. CDR3 nucleotides: TGTGCCAGCAGTGAGTGGGCGGGGGGAAACATTCAGTACTTC. Translated: CASSEWAGGNIQYF.

This sequence joins TRBV19 and TRBJ2-7; 7 bases match TRBD1. With 9 bases clipped from V and 2 bases from J, the junction kept 10 bases outside the gene matches. The CDR3 runs 14 residues. Germline V gene data show CDR1 as LNHDA and CDR2 as SQIVND (reference sequence). The CDR3 sequence: CASRQGERAYEQYF. Here the CDR3 DNA reads TGTGCCAGCCGACAGGGAGAGAGGGCCTACGAGCAGTACTTC.